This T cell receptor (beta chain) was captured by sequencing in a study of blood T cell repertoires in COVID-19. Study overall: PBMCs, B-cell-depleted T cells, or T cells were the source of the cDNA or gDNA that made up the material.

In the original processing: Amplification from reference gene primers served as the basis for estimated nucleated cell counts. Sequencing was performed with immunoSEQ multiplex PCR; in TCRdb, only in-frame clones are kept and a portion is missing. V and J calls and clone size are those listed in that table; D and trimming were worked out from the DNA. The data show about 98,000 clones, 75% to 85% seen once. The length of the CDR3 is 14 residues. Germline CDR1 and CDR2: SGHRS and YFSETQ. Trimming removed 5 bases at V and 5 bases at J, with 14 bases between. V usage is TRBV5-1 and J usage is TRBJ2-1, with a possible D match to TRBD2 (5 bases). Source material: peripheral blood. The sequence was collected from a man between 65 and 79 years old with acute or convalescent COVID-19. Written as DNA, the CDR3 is TGCGCCAGCAGGGACTCTGGAGAGGACAATGAGCAGTTCTTC. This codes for CASRDSGEDNEQFF. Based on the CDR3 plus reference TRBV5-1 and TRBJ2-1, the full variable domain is KAGVTQTPRYLIKTRGQQVTLSCSPISGHRSVSWYQQTPGQGLQFLFEYFSETQRNKGNFPGRFSGRQFSNSRSEMNVSTLELGDSALYLCASRDSGEDNEQFFGPGTRLTVL.